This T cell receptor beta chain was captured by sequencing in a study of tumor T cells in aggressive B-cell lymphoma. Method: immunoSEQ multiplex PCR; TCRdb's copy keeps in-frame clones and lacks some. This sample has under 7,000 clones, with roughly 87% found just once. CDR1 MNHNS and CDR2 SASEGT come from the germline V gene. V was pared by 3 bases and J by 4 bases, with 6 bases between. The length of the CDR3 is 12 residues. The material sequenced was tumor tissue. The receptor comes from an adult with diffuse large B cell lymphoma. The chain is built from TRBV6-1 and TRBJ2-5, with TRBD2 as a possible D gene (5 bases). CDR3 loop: CASSEAGETQYF. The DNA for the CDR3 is TGTGCCAGCAGTGAGGCGGGAGAGACCCAGTACTTC.